A single sample gave rise to the 17 T cell receptor beta chains below, sequenced in a study of identical twins. TCRdb independently ran MiXCR on the 5' RACE reads; one entry per CDR3 protein. Counted here are 550,000 to 700,000 distinct CDR3 sequences, approximately 22% occurring once; the ten biggest clones make up 4% to 4.5%. These sequences were also reported in another study, on T cells expressing NK-cell markers.

Sequencing input: PBMCs. Source of these receptors: a woman in her late teens or twenties in good health.

The chain is built from TRBV6-2 or TRBV6-3 and TRBJ2-3; 8 bases map to TRBD2. Per germline, CDR1 MNHEY and CDR2 SVGEGT. V shed 5 bases and J 4 bases; nucleotides not matched to a gene: 5. The CDR3 totals 14 residues. CDR3 protein: CASSRTSKADTQYF. Written as DNA, the CDR3 is TGTGCCAGCAGTCGGACTAGCAAAGCAGATACGCAGTATTTT.

V and J are TRBV7-8 and TRBJ1-5; maybe TRBD1 (5 bases). The V gene lost 5 bases and the J gene lost 3 bases, with 14 bases spanning the gap. The germline gives CDR1 SGHVS, CDR2 FQNEAQ. The CDR3 contains 15 residues. CDR3 region: CASSPGGDLNQPQHF. DNA of the CDR3: TGTGCCAGCAGCCCGGGGGGAGATCTCAATCAGCCCCAGCATTTT.

This sequence joins TRBV12-3 or TRBV12-4 and TRBJ1-6; the D is unclear. The V gene lost 3 bases and the J gene lost 14 bases, with 14 bases spanning the gap. The CDR3 has 13 residues. CDR3: CASSLREEVALHF. CDR3 DNA: TGTGCCAGCAGTTTGAGGGAAGAGGTGGCCCTCCACTTT.

A note on this clonotype: At one end, the junction sequence differs from germline, possibly due to a read error. The chain has TRBV7-9 and TRBJ1-2; unclear D gene. This CDR3 has 11 residues. CDR1 SEHNR and CDR2 FQNEAQ come from the germline V gene (reference sequence). The CDR3 here is CASSTPGLIHF. In DNA, the CDR3 is TGTGCCAGCAGCACCCCGGGTTTGATCCACTTC.

This clonotype was observed a handful of times. This chain connects TRBV28 to TRBJ2-7, with D perhaps TRBD1 or TRBD2 (6 bases each). This CDR3 spans 14 amino acids. Trimming shortened V by 3 bases and J by 7 bases, and 16 bases separated the two germline ends. From germline, CDR1 is MDHEN and CDR2 SYDVKM. This chain's CDR3 is CASSFGGHFLEQYF. The CDR3 nucleotides are TGTGCCAGCAGTTTCGGGGGACATTTTTTGGAGCAGTACTTC.

Here the CDR3 reads CASSVSGAGSLYEQYF. The DNA for the CDR3 is TGTGCCAGCAGCGTATCGGGAGCGGGGTCTCTGTACGAGCAGTACTTC. This chain connects TRBV9 to TRBJ2-7; 7 bases map to TRBD2. CDR1 is SGDLS and CDR2 is YYNGEE in the germline V gene. Germline trimming cut 1 base from V and 4 bases from J; bases unmatched to any gene: 11. CDR3 length: 16 amino acids.

This clonotype was seen only a few times. The rearrangement uses TRBV5-6 and TRBJ1-5; 7 positions match TRBD1. Germline loops: CDR1 SGHDT, CDR2 YYEEEE. This CDR3 is 14 amino acids long. The V and J ends lost 3 bases and 5 bases, in that order; junction bases with no gene match: 5. CDR3 residues: CASSYGRGDQPQHF. The CDR3, as DNA: TGTGCCAGCAGCTACGGCAGGGGGGATCAGCCCCAGCATTTT.

Only a few counts were recorded for this clonotype. The chain employs TRBV5-1 and TRBJ2-7; TRBD1 matches 11 bases. CDR1 SGHRS and CDR2 YFSETQ come from the germline V gene. Losses at the gene ends were 4 bases for V and 6 bases for J; bases not matched to a gene: 6. CDR3 length: 14 residues. This CDR3 reads CASSRGTGGFEQYF. Here the CDR3 DNA reads TGCGCCAGCAGCCGGGGGACAGGGGGGTTCGAGCAGTACTTC.

CDR3 residues: CASSLNTDEQFF. In DNA form, the CDR3 reads TGTGCCAGCAGTTTAAATACCGATGAGCAGTTCTTC. The chain combines TRBV12-3 or TRBV12-4 with TRBJ2-1; D remains unclear. The germline V and J ends were trimmed by 2 bases and 8 bases, with 7 bases remaining between them. The CDR3 is 12 amino acids.

In its sample, this clonotype was seen a few times. This CDR3 reads CASSLSYGRGKETQYF. DNA of the CDR3: TGTGCCAGCAGTTTGAGTTATGGGAGGGGCAAGGAGACCCAGTACTTC. The chain carries TRBV12-3 or TRBV12-4 and TRBJ2-5, with TRBD2 matching 7 bases. The CDR3 totals 16 residues. Losses at the gene ends were 3 bases for V and 5 bases for J; bases not matched to a gene: 12.

The rearrangement links TRBV12-5 to TRBJ2-3; D gene ambiguous. V was cut by 2 bases and J by 1 base, with 10 bases left in between. Germline V gene sequence: CDR1 LGHNT, CDR2 FRNRAP. The CDR3 is 15 amino acids. CDR3 nucleotides: TGTGCTAGTGGTTTGACTGGCTACGGCACAGATACGCAGTATTTT. It encodes CASGLTGYGTDTQYF. Based on the CDR3 plus reference TRBV12-5 and TRBJ2-3, the full variable domain is DARVTQTPRHKVTEMGQEVTMRCQPILGHNTVFWYRQTMMQGLELLAYFRNRAPLDDSGMPKDRFSAEMPDATLATLKIQPSEPRDSAVYFCASGLTGYGTDTQYFGPGTRLTVL.

This clonotype has a handful of counts. The chain is built from TRBV30 and TRBJ1-5; no clear D. The CDR3 extends over 14 amino acids. Germline V gene sequence: CDR1 GTSNPN, CDR2 SVGIG (reference sequence). Between the trimmed V and J ends, which lost 0 bases and 9 bases, there was a span of 15 bases. The CDR3 loop reads CAWSVSTELLPQHF. CDR3 nucleotides: TGTGCCTGGAGTGTATCGACGGAGTTGTTGCCCCAGCATTTT.

The sample holds a few counts of this clonotype. This chain connects TRBV5-1 to TRBJ2-3; a weak D match, TRBD2 (5 bases). Germline CDR1 SGHRS, CDR2 YFSETQ. The length of the CDR3 is 15 residues. Trimming removed 4 bases at V and 6 bases at J, with 18 bases between. The CDR3 here is CASSRTSIPLDTQYF. In DNA, the CDR3 is TGCGCCAGCAGCCGGACTTCTATACCCCTCGATACGCAGTATTTT.

This clonotype appeared a few times. This chain links TRBV2 with TRBJ2-1, with D maybe TRBD1 (6 bases). Trimming took off 5 bases at V and 6 bases at J, with 11 bases between the two ends. The CDR3 totals 13 residues. Per germline, CDR1 SNHLY and CDR2 FYNNEI. The CDR3 coding sequence is TGTGCCAGCAGTATCGACAGGAGCAATGAGCAGTTCTTC. Amino acids: CASSIDRSNEQFF.

V and J are TRBV20-1 and TRBJ2-7; D may be TRBD1 (5 bases). V lost 6 bases to trimming and J lost 5 bases, with 23 bases between them. CDR1 is DFQATT and CDR2 is SNEGSKA in the germline V gene (reference sequence). This CDR3 spans 15 amino acids. The CDR3 loop reads CSATTQSGSTHEQYF. CDR3 DNA sequence: TGCAGTGCCACCACCCAATCAGGGTCGACCCACGAGCAGTACTTC.

The CDR3 bases are TGTGCCACCAGCAGAGCGGCTAGCGGGGGTTATCGGGAGTTCTTC. Translating gives CATSRAASGGYREFF. V and J are TRBV15 and TRBJ2-1; 10 bases agree with TRBD2. Germline CDR1 reads LNHNV; CDR2 reads YYDKDF (reference sequence). Trimming cost V 1 base and J 14 bases; bases outside gene matches: 11. The CDR3 consists of 15 residues. Full variable domain (remainder filled in from reference TRBV15 and TRBJ2-1): DAMVIQNPRYQVTQFGKPVTLSCSQTLNHNVMYWYQQKSSQAPKLLFHYYDKDFNNEADTPDNFQSRRPNTSFCFLDIRSPGLGDTAMYLCATSRAASGGYREFFGPGTRLTVL.

The rearrangement joins TRBV5-1 to TRBJ1-4, with D unclear. The CDR3 has 14 residues. V was shortened by 5 bases and J by 10 bases, with 18 bases between the two germline ends. Germline-derived CDR1 and CDR2 are SGHRS and YFSETQ. CDR3 in DNA: TGCGCCAGCAGGCTGACCGCCCTTGGCGGAAAACTGTTTTTT. Its protein is CASRLTALGGKLFF. Full variable domain (outside the CDR3, taken from reference TRBV5-1 and TRBJ1-4): KAGVTQTPRYLIKTRGQQVTLSCSPISGHRSVSWYQQTPGQGLQFLFEYFSETQRNKGNFPGRFSGRQFSNSRSEMNVSTLELGDSALYLCASRLTALGGKLFFGSGTQLSVL.